The clone carrying this T cell receptor beta chain was picked up many times. The antigen remains unidentified. The data belong to a study of breast tumors, draining lymph nodes, adjacent tissues. CDR1 and CDR2 (germline): SGHTA, FQGNSA. V shed 4 bases, J shed 6 bases, and the junction held 12 bases outside the gene matches. There are 15 residues in the CDR3. Study-wide findings and caveats: Data fit most tumor T cells coming from lymph node, expanding in tumor. Compared with lymph nodes, tumors were less diverse; compared with nontumor tissue, more.

The lymph nodes were axillary draining lymph nodes from breast cancer patients. Via MiXCR, TCRdb re-called the multiplex PCR reads, giving one row per CDR3 protein. The sample consists of approximately 190,000 distinct CDR3 sequences, 31% of them appearing once. The source is a female donor with breast cancer. Some clones in this sample may be carry-over from other donors' samples. Material for sequencing was axillary lymph node tissue. The genes are TRBV7-2 and TRBJ2-7, with 7 bases lining up with TRBD1. Here the CDR3 DNA reads TGTGCCAGCAGCTACAACCGGAACAGGGGAGCCGAGCAGTACTTC. This translates into CASSYNRNRGAEQYF.